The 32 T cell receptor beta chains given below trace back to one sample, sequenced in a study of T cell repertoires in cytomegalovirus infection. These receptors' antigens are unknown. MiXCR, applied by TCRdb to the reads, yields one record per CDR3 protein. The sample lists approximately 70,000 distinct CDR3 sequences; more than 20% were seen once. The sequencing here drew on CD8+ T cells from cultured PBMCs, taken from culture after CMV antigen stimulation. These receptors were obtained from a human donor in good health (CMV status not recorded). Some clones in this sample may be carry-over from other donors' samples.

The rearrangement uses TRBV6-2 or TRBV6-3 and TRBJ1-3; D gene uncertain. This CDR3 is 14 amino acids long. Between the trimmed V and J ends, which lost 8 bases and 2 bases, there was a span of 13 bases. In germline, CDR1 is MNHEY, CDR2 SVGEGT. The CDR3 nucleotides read TGTGCCAGCGGCAGACTAGTTCCTGGAAACACCATATATTTT. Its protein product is CASGRLVPGNTIYF.

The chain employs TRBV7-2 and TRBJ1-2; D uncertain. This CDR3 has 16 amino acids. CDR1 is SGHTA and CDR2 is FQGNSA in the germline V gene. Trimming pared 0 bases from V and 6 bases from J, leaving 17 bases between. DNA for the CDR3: TGTGCCAGCAGCTTAGCTGGTAGGGTCGGTGAGGATGGCTACACCTTC. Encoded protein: CASSLAGRVGEDGYTF.

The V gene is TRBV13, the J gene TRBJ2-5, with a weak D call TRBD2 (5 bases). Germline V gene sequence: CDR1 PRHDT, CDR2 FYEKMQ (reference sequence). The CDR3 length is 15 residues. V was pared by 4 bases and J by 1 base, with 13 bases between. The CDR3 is CASSWREGTQETQYF. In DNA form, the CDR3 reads TGTGCCAGCAGCTGGAGAGAGGGTACCCAAGAGACCCAGTACTTC.

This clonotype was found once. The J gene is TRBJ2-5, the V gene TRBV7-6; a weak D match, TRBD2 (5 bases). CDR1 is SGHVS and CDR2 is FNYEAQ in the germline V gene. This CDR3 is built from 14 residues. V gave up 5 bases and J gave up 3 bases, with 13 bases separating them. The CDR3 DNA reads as TGTGCCAGCAGCCGTGGACTGGGCAAAGAGACCCAGTACTTC. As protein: CASSRGLGKETQYF.

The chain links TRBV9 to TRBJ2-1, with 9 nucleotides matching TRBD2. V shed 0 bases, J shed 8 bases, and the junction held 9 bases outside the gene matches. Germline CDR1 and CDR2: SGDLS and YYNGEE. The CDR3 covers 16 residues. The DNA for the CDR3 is TGTGCCAGCAGCGTAGTCGCGGGGGGGCTAGAGTATGAGCAGTTCTTC. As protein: CASSVVAGGLEYEQFF.

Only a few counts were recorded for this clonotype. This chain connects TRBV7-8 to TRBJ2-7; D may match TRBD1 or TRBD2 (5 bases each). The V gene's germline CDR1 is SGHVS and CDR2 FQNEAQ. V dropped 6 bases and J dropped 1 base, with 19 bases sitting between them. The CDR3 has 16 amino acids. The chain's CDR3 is CASSGPVGVRSYEQYF. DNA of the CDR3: TGTGCCAGCAGTGGACCCGTGGGGGTGAGGTCCTACGAGCAGTACTTC.

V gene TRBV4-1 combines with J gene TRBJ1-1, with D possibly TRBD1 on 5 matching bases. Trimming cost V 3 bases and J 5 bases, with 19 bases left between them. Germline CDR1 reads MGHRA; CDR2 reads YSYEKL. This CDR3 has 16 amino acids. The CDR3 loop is CASSQRGQGQETEAFF. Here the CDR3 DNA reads TGCGCCAGCAGCCAGCGGGGTCAGGGCCAGGAAACTGAAGCTTTCTTT.

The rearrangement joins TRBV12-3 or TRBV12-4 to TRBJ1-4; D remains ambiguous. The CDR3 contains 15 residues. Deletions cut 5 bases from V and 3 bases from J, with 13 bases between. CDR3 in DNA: TGTGCCAGCAGTCCCCTCGGACGGGCTAATGAAAAACTGTTTTTT. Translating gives CASSPLGRANEKLFF.

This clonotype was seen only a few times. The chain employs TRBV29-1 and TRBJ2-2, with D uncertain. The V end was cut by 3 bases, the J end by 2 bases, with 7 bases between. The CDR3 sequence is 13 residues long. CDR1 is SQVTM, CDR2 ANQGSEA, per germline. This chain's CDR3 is CSVESVNTGELFF. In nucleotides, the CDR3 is TGCAGCGTTGAGTCAGTCAACACCGGGGAGCTGTTTTTT.

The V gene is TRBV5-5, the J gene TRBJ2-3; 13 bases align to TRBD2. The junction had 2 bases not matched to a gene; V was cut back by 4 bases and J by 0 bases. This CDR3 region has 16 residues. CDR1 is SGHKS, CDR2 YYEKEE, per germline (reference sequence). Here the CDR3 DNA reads TGTGCCAGCAGCGCGGGACTAGCGGGGAGCACAGATACGCAGTATTTT. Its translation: CASSAGLAGSTDTQYF.

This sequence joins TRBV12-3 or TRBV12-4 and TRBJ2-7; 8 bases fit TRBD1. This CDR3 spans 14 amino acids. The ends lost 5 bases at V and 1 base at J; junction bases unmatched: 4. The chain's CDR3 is CASSPGQASYEQYF. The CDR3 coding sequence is TGTGCCAGCAGTCCGGGACAGGCTTCCTACGAGCAGTACTTC.

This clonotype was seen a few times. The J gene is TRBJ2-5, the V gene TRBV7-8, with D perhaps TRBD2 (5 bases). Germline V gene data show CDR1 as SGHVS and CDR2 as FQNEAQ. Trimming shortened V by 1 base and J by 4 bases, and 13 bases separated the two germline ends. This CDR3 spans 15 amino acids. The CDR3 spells CASSLETSIGETQYF. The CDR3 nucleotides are TGTGCCAGCAGCTTAGAAACTAGTATCGGAGAGACCCAGTACTTC.

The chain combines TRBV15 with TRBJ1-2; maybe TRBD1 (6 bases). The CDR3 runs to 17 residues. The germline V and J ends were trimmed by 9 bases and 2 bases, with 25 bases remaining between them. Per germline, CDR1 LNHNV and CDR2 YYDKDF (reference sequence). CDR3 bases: TGTGCCACACGGCCCGGGGACACTACTCATAAGAACTATGGCTACACCTTC. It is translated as CATRPGDTTHKNYGYTF.

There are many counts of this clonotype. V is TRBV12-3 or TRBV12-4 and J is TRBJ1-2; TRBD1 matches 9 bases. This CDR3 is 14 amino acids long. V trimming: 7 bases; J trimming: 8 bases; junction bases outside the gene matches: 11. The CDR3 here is CASTLGTGGGGYTF. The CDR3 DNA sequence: TGTGCCAGCACCCTAGGTACAGGGGGCGGAGGCTACACCTTC.

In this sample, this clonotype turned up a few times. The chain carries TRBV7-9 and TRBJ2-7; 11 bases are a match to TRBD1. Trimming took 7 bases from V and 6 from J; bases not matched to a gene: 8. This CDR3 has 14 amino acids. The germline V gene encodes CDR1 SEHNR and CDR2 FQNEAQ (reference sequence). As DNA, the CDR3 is TGTGCCAGCATCGCCAGGACAGGGGGCGGCGAGCAGTACTTC. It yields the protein CASIARTGGGEQYF.

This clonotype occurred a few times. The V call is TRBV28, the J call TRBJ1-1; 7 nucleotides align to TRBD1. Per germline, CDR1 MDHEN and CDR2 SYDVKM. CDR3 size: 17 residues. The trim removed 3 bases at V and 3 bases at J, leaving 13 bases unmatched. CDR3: CASSFDPTQGVYTEAFF. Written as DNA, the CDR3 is TGTGCCAGCAGTTTCGATCCGACTCAGGGGGTGTACACTGAAGCTTTCTTT.

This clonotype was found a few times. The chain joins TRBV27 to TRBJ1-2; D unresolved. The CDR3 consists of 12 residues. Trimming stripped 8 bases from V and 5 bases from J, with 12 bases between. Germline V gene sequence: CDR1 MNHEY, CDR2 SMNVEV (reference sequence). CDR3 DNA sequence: TGTGCCAGCCGTACTACCAAGTATGGCTACACCTTC. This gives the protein CASRTTKYGYTF.

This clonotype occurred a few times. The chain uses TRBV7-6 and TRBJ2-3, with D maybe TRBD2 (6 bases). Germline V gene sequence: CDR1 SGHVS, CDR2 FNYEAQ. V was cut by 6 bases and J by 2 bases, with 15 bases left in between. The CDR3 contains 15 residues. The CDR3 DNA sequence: TGTGCCAGCAGTGAAGCGGGCGGCACCACAGATACGCAGTATTTT. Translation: CASSEAGGTTDTQYF. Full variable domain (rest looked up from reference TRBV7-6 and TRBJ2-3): GAGVSQSPRYKVTKRGQDVALRCDPISGHVSLYWYRQALGQGPEFLTYFNYEAQQDKSGLPNDRFSAERPEGSISTLTIQRTEQRDSAMYRCASSEAGGTTDTQYFGPGTRLTVL.

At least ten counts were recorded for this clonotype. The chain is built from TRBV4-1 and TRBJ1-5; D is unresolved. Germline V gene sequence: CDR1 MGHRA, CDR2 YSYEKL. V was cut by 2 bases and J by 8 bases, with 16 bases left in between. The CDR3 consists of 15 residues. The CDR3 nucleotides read TGCGCCAGCAGCCAAAAGGGCTTCGGGAGGGAGCCCCAGCATTTT. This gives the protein CASSQKGFGREPQHF.

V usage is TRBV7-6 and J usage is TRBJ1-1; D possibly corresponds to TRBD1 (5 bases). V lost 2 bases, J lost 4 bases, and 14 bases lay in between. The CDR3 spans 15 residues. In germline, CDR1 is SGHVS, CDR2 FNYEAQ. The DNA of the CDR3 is TGTGCCAGCAGCTTAAACAGAGGGGCTGGCACTGAAGCTTTCTTT. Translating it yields CASSLNRGAGTEAFF.

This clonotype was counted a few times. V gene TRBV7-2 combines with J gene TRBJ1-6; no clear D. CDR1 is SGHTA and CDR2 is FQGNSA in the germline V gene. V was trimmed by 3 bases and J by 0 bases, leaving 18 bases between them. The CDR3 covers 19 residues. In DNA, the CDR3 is TGTGCCAGCAGCTTCGGTTGGCGAGGCCCGAGCTCCTATAATTCACCCCTCCACTTT. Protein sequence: CASSFGWRGPSSYNSPLHF. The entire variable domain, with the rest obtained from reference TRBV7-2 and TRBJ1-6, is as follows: GAGVSQSPSNKVTEKGKDVELRCDPISGHTALYWYRQSLGQGLEFLIYFQGNSAPDKSGLPSDRFSAERTGGSVSTLTIQRTQQEDSAVYLCASSFGWRGPSSYNSPLHFGNGTRLTVT.

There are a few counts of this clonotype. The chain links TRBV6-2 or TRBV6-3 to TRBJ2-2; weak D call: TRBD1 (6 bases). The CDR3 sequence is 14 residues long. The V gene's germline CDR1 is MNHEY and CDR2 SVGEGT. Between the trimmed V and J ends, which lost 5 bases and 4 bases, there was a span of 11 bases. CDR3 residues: CASSKDSTTGELFF. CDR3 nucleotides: TGTGCCAGCAGTAAGGACAGCACCACCGGGGAGCTGTTTTTT.

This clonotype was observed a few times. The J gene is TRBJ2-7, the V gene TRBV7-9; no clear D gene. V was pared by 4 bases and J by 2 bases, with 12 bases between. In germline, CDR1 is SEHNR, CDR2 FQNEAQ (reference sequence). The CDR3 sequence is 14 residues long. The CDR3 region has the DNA TGTGCCAGCAGCTCGTTGGCAATGACCTACGAGCAGTACTTC. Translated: CASSSLAMTYEQYF.

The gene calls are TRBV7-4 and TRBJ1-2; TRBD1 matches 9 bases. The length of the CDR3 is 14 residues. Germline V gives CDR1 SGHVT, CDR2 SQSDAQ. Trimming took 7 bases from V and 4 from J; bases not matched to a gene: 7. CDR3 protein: CASNPTGGGYGYTF. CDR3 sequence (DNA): TGTGCCAGCAACCCCACAGGGGGCGGCTATGGCTACACCTTC. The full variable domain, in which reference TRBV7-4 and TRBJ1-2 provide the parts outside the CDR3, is GAGVSQSPRYKVAKRGRDVALRCDSISGHVTLYWYRQTLGQGSEVLTYSQSDAQRDKSGRPSGRFSAERPERSVSTLKIQRTEQGDSAVYLCASNPTGGGYGYTFGSGTRLTVV.

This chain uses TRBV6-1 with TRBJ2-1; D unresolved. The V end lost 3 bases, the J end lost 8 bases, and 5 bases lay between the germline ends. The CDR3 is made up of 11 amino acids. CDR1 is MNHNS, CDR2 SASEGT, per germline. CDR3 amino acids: CASSDLDEQFF. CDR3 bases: TGTGCCAGCAGTGATTTGGATGAGCAGTTCTTC.

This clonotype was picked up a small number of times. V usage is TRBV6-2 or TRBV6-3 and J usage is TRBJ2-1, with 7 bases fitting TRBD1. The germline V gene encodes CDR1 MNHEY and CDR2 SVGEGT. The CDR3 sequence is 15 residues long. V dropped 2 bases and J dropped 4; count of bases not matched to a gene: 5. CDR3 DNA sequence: TGTGCCAGCAGTTACATGGGACAGACATACAATGAGCAGTTCTTC. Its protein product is CASSYMGQTYNEQFF.

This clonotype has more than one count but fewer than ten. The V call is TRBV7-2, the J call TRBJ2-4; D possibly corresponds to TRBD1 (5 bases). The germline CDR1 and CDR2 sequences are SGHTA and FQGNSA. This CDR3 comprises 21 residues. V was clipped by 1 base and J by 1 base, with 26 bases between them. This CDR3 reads CASSLGPGQEWSFLAKNIQYF. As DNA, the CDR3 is TGTGCCAGCAGCTTAGGCCCAGGGCAGGAATGGAGTTTTTTGGCCAAAAACATTCAGTACTTC.

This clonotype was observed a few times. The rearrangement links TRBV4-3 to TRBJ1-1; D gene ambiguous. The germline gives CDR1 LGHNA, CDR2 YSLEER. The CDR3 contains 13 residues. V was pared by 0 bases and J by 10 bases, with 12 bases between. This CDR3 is CASSQDSGSGAFF. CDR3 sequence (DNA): TGCGCCAGCAGCCAAGACTCAGGTTCGGGAGCTTTCTTT.

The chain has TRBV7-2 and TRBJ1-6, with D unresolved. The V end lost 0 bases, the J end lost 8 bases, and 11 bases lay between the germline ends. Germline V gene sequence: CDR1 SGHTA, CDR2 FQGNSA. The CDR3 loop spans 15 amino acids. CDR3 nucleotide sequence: TGTGCCAGCAGCTTAGCGTGGGGAGAGGATTCACCCCTCCACTTT. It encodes CASSLAWGEDSPLHF.

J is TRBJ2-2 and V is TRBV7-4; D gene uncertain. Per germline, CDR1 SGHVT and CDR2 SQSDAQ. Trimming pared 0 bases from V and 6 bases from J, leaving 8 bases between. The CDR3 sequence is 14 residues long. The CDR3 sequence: CASSLAGQSGELFF. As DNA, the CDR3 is TGTGCCAGCAGCTTAGCTGGGCAGTCCGGGGAGCTGTTTTTT.

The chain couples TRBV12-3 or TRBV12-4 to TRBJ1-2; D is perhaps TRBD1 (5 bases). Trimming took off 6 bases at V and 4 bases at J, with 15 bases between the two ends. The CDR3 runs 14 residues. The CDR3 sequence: CASSPFGTTYGYTF. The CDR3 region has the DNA TGTGCCAGCAGCCCTTTCGGGACCACCTATGGCTACACCTTC.

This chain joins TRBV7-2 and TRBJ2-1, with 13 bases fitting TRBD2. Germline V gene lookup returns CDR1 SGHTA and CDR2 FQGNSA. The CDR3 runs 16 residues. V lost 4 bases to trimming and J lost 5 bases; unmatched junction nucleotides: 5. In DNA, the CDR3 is TGTGCCAGCAGCTCGCCACTAGCGGGGGGGAACAATGAGCAGTTCTTC. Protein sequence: CASSSPLAGGNNEQFF. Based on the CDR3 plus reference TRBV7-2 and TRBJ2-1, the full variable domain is GAGVSQSPSNKVTEKGKDVELRCDPISGHTALYWYRQSLGQGLEFLIYFQGNSAPDKSGLPSDRFSAERTGGSVSTLTIQRTQQEDSAVYLCASSSPLAGGNNEQFFGPGTRLTVL.